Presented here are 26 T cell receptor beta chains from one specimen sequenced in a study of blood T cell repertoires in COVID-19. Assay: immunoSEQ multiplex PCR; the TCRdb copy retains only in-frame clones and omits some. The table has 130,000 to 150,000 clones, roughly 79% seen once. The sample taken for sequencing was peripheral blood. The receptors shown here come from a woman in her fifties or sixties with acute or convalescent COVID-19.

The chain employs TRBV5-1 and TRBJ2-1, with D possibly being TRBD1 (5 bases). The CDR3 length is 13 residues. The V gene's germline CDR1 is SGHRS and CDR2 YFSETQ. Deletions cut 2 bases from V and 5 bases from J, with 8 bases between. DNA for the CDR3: TGCGCCAGCAGCTTAGACAGAAACAATGAGCAGTTCTTC. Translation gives CASSLDRNNEQFF. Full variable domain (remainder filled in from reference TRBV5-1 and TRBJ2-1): KAGVTQTPRYLIKTRGQQVTLSCSPISGHRSVSWYQQTPGQGLQFLFEYFSETQRNKGNFPGRFSGRQFSNSRSEMNVSTLELGDSALYLCASSLDRNNEQFFGPGTRLTVL.

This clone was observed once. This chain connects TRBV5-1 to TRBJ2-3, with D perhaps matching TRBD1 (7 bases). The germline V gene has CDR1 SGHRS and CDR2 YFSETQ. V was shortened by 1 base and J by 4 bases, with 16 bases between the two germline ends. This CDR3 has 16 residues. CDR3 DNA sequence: TGCGCCAGCAGCTTGTATGTAGACAGGGAGGCAGATACGCAGTATTTT. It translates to CASSLYVDREADTQYF.

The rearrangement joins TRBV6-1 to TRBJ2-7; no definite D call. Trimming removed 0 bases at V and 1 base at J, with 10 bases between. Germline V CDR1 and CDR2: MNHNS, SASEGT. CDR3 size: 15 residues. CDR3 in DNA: TGTGCCAGCAGTGAAGCGCTGTCAGAATCCTACGAGCAGTACTTC. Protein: CASSEALSESYEQYF.

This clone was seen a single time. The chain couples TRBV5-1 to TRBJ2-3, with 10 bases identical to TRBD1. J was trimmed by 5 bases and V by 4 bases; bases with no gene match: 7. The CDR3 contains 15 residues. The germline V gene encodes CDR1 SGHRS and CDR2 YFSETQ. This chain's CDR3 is CASSVDRGDGDTQYF. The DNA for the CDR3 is TGCGCCAGCAGCGTGGACAGGGGGGATGGAGATACGCAGTATTTT.

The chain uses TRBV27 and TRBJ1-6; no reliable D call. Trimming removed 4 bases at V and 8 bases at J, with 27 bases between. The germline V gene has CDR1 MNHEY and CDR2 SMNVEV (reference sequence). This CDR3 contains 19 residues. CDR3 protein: CASSSRIKSSLQAHSPLHF. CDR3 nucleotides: TGTGCCAGCAGTTCGCGCATCAAATCCTCTCTTCAGGCCCATTCACCCCTCCACTTT.

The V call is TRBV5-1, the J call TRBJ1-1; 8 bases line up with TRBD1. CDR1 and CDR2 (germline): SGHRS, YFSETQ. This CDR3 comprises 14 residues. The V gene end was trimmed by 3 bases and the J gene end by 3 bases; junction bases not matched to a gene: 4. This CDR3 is CASSSGQGHTEAFF. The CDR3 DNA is TGCGCCAGCAGCTCAGGACAGGGCCACACTGAAGCTTTCTTT. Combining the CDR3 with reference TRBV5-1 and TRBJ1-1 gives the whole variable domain KAGVTQTPRYLIKTRGQQVTLSCSPISGHRSVSWYQQTPGQGLQFLFEYFSETQRNKGNFPGRFSGRQFSNSRSEMNVSTLELGDSALYLCASSSGQGHTEAFFGQGTRLTVV.

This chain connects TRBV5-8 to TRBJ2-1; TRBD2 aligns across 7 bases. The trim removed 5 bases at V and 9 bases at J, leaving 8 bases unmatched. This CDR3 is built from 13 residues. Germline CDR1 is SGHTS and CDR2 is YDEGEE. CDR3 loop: CASRPGTSAEQFF. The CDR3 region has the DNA TGTGCCAGCAGACCAGGTACTAGCGCTGAGCAGTTCTTC.

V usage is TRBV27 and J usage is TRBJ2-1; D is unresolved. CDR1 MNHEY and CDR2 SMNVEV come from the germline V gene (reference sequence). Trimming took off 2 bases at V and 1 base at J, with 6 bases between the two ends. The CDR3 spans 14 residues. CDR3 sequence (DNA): TGTGCCAGCAGTTTAGTCGGGTCCTACAATGAGCAGTTCTTC. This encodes CASSLVGSYNEQFF.

The chain's CDR3 is CASSLEQGNSPLHF. CDR3 sequence (DNA): TGTGCCAGCAGCTTAGAACAGGGCAATTCACCCCTCCACTTT. The J gene is TRBJ1-6, the V gene TRBV7-9, with TRBD1 as a possible D gene (6 bases). From germline, CDR1 is SEHNR and CDR2 FQNEAQ (reference sequence). The V gene lost 1 base and the J gene lost 7 bases, with 8 bases spanning the gap. This CDR3 has 14 amino acids. Drawing the rest from reference TRBV7-9 and TRBJ1-6, the complete variable domain is DTGVSQNPRHKITKRGQNVTFRCDPISEHNRLYWYRQTLGQGPEFLTYFQNEAQLEKSRLLSDRFSAERPKGSFSTLEIQRTEQGDSAMYLCASSLEQGNSPLHFGNGTRLTVT.

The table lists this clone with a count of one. CDR3: CASSTSGWTDTQYF. In DNA form, the CDR3 reads TGTGCCAGCAGTACCTCAGGGTGGACAGATACGCAGTATTTT. This chain links TRBV28 with TRBJ2-3, with D perhaps matching TRBD1 (5 bases). The CDR3 contains 14 residues. In germline, CDR1 is MDHEN, CDR2 SYDVKM. The ends were cut back, 5 bases at V and 3 bases at J, with 12 bases in the middle.

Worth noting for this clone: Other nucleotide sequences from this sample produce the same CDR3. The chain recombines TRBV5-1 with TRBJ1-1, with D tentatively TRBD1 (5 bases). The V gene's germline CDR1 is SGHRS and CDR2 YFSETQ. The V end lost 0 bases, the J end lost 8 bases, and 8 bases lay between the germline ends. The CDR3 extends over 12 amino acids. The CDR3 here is CASSLARGEAFF. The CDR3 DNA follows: TGCGCCAGCAGCTTGGCAAGGGGAGAAGCTTTCTTT.

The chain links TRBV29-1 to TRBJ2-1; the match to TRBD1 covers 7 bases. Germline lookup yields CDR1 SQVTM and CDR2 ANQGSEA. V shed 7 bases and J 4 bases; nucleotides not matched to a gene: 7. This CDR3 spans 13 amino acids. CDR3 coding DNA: TGCAGCGCGAAGACAGGGACGTACAATGAGCAGTTCTTC. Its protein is CSAKTGTYNEQFF.

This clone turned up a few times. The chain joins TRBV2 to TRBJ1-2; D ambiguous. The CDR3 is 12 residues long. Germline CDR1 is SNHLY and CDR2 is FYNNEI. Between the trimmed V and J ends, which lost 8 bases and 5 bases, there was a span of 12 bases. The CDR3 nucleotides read TGTGCCAGCCGGGAGTTTTCTTATGGCTACACCTTC. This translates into CASREFSYGYTF.

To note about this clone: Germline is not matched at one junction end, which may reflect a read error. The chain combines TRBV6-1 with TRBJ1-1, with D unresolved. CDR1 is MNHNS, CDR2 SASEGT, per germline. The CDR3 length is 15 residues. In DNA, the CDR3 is TGTGCCAGCAGTGAAGGATCAGGTTGGGTCTTTGAACCTTTCTTT. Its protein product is CASSEGSGWVFEPFF.

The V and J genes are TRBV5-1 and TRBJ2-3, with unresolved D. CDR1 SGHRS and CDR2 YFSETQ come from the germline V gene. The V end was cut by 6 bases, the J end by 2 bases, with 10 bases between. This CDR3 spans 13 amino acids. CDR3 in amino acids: CASMRRATDTQYF. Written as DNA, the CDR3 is TGCGCCAGCATGAGGAGAGCCACAGATACGCAGTATTTT.

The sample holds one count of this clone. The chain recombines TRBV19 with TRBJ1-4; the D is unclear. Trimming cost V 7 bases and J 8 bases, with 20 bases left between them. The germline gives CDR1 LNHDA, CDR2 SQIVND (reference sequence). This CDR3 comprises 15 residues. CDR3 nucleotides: TGTGCCAGTAAAACGACCGTTGGGCGTTGGGAAAAACTGTTTTTT. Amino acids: CASKTTVGRWEKLFF.

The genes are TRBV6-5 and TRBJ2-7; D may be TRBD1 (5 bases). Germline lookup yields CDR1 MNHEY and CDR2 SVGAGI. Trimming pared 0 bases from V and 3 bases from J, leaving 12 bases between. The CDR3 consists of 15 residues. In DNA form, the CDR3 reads TGTGCCAGCAGTTACTCGATGGGGCAGGACTACGAGCAGTACTTC. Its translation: CASSYSMGQDYEQYF.

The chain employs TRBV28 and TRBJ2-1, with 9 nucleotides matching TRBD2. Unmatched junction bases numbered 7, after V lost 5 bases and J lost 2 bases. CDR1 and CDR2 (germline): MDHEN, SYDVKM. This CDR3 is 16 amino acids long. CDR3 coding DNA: TGTGCCAGCAGTGATAGCGGGAGAGGGGCCTACAATGAGCAGTTCTTC. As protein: CASSDSGRGAYNEQFF.

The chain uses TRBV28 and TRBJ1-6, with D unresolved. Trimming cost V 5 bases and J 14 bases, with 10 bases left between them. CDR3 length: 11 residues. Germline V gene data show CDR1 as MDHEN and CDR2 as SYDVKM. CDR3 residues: CASSVRAALHF. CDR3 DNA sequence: TGTGCCAGCAGTGTGAGGGCGGCCCTCCACTTT.

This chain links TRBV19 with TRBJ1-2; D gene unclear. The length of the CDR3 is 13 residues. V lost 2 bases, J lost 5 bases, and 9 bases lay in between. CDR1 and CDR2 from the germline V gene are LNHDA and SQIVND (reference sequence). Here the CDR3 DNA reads TGTGCCAGTAGTATATCGCGGGTTTATGGCTACACCTTC. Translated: CASSISRVYGYTF.

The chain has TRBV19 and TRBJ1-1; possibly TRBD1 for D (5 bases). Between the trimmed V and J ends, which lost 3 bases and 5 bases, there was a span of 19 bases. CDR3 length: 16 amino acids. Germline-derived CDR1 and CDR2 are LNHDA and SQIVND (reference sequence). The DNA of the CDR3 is TGTGCCAGTAGTATGTTCAGGGTCGGGGGGATAACTGAAGCTTTCTTT. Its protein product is CASSMFRVGGITEAFF.

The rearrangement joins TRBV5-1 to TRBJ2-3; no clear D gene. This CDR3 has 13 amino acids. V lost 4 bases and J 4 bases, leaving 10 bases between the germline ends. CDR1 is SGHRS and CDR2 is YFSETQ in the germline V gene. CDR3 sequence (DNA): TGCGCCAGCAGCCCAACTATGGCAGATACGCAGTATTTT. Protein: CASSPTMADTQYF.

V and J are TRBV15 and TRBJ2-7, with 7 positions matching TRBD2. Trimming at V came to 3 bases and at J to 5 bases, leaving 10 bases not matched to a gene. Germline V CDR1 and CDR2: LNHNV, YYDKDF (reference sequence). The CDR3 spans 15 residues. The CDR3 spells CATSSSPAGPNEQYF. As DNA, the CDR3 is TGTGCCACCAGCAGTAGTCCAGCGGGACCTAACGAGCAGTACTTC.

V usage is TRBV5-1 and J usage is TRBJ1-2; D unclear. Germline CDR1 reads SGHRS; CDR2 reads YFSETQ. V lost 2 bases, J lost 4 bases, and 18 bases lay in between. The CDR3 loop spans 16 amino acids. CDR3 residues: CASSFTPAAKPYGYTF. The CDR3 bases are TGCGCCAGCAGCTTTACCCCCGCGGCGAAACCCTATGGCTACACCTTC.

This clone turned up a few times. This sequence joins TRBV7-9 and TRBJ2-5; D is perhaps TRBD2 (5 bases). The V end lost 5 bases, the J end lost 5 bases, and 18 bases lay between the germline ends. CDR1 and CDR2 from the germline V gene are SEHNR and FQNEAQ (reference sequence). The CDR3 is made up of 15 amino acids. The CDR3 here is CASSPKRRVAETQYF. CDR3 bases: TGTGCCAGCAGCCCGAAGAGGCGGGTGGCGGAGACCCAGTACTTC.

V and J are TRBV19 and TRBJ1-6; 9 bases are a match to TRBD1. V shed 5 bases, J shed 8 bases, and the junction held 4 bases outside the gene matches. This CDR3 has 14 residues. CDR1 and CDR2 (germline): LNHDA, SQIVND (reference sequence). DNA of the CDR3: TGTGCCAGTAGTCAAGGGACAGGGCATTCACCCCTCCACTTT. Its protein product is CASSQGTGHSPLHF.